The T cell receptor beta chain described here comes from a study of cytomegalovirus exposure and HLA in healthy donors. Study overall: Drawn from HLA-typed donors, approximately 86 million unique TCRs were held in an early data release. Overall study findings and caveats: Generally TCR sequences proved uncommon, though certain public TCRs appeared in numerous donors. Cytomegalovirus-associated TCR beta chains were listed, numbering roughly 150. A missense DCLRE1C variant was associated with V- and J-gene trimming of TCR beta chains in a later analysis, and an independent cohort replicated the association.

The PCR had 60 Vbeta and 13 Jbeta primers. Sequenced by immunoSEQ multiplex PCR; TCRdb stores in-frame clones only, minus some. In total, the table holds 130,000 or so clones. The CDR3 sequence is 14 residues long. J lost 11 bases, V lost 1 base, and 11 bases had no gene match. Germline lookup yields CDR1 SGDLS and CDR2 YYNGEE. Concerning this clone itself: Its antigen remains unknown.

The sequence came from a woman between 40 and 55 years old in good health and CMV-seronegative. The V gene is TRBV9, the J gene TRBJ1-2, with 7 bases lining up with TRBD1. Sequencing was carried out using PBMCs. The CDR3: CASSVQEGGVVYTF. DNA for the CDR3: TGTGCCAGCAGCGTACAAGAAGGGGGCGTAGTATACACCTTC.